This T cell receptor beta chain was captured by sequencing in a study of OX40 agonist ivuxolimab in advanced cancers. Study details: The dose-escalation cohort had hepatocellular carcinoma, melanoma, renal cell or head and neck cancer. Study-wide points: Among the nonresponders, some also had low normalized T-cell clonal expansion. Antigens targeted by the expanded peripheral T cells were not determined.

About this clone: Antigen unknown.

The repertoire was sequenced with immunoSEQ multiplex PCR; TCRdb's copy has only in-frame clones and lacks some. The table records 50,000 to 60,000 clones, roughly 89% of them present only once. Autoimmune disease history or systemic immunosuppression was exclusionary. The TCR sequence derives from an adult with an advanced solid tumor such as melanoma, head and neck, liver or kidney cancer. The specimen comprised CD4+ or CD8+ T cells sorted from blood, sampled in a trial of the OX40 agonist ivuxolimab.

This chain's CDR3 is CASSVDRATNEKLFF. The CDR3 DNA reads as TGTGCCAGCAGCGTAGATAGGGCAACTAATGAAAAACTGTTTTTT. The chain joins TRBV9 to TRBJ1-4; D gene uncertain. Germline lookup yields CDR1 SGDLS and CDR2 YYNGEE. Trimming left V 0 bases short and J 0 bases short, with 6 bases between. CDR3 length: 15 amino acids.